This TCR beta chain stems from a study of shared clonotypes between healthy human individuals. Looking at the study overall: For every donor, three CD4 naive, three CD4 memory, two CD8 naive and one CD8 memory plates were used.

Splitting of each subset's genomic DNA was done evenly across several immunoSEQ plates. Method: immunoSEQ multiplex PCR; TCRdb's copy keeps in-frame clones and lacks some. The profile shows some 1.5 million clones, over 95% of them singletons. The sequence was obtained from a man aged 25 to 40 in good health. Specimen: naive CD4+ T cells sorted from blood. Subset in this sample: CD45RA+ positively selected.

The CDR3: CASSSWTGGTTEQFF. CDR3 nucleotides: TGTGCCAGCAGCTCCTGGACAGGGGGCACGACTGAGCAGTTCTTC. The rearrangement uses TRBV28 and TRBJ2-1; 11 bases are shared with TRBD1. The V and J ends lost 6 bases and 9 bases, in that order; junction bases with no gene match: 10. In germline, CDR1 is MDHEN, CDR2 SYDVKM. CDR3 length: 15 residues.